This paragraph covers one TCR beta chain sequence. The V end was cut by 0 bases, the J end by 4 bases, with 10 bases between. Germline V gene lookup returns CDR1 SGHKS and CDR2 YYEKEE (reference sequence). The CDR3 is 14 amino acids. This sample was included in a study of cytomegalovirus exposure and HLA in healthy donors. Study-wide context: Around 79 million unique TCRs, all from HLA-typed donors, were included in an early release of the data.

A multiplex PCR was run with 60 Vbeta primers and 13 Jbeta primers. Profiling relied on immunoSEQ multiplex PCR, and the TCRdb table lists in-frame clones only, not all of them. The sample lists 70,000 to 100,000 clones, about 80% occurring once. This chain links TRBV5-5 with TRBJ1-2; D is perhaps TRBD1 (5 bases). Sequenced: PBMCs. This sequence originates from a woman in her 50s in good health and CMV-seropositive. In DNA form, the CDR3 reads TGTGCCAGCAGCTTGGTACAGGAGAGCTATGGCTACACCTTC. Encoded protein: CASSLVQESYGYTF.